These T cell receptor beta chains were read from a single sample in a study of OX40 agonist ivuxolimab in advanced cancers. Clones were read by immunoSEQ multiplex PCR, and TCRdb kept only the in-frame ones, dropping some. The data hold 50,000 to 65,000 clones, with about 91% observed a single time. The material was CD4+ or CD8+ T cells sorted from blood, obtained in a trial of the OX40 agonist ivuxolimab. The receptors here all came from an adult with an advanced solid tumor such as melanoma, head and neck, liver or kidney cancer. CDR3s include the opening cysteine and the closing phenylalanine or tryptophan. D genes are given only for firm matches. Some rows mark clone size as missing; the rest say once, few, many or name a class of expanded clone.

d_gene,j_gene,abundance,v_gene,CDR3nt,CDR3aa
TRBD1,TRBJ2-5,.,TRBV6-6,TGTGCCAGCAGTTCACACCGGGACAGGGGGGAGACCCAGTACTTC,CASSSHRDRGETQYF
TRBD1,TRBJ2-7,.,TRBV29-1,TGCAGCGTTGGGACAGGGGACGAGCAGTACTTC,CSVGTGDEQYF
TRBD2,TRBJ2-1,.,TRBV5-1,TGCGCCAGCAGCTTGGGATCGGGGGGCTACAATGAGCAGTTCTTC,CASSLGSGGYNEQFF
.,TRBJ2-7,.,TRBV5-4,TGTGCCAGCAGTAAGGCCCTCGAGGGGGAGCAGTACTTC,CASSKALEGEQYF
.,TRBJ1-4,.,TRBV15,TGTGCCACCAGCAGAGGGGGTCACAATGAGAAAAAACTGTTTTTT,CATSRGGHNEKKLFF
.,TRBJ1-1,.,TRBV15,TGTGCCACCAGCAGCGATGTGAACACTGAAGCTTTCTTT,CATSSDVNTEAFF
.,TRBJ1-1,.,TRBV29-1,TGCAGCGTTGTCTCTGGGGCTCCGAACACTGAAGCTTTCTTT,CSVVSGAPNTEAFF
.,TRBJ2-5,.,TRBV28,TGTGCCAGCAGTGGGGGAGTGAGTCTGTTTGCCCAGTACTTC,CASSGGVSLFAQYF
.,TRBJ1-2,.,TRBV14,TGTGCCAGCAGCCTCTACACAGGGATGTCCTCTGGCTACACCTTC,CASSLYTGMSSGYTF
TRBD2,TRBJ2-5,once,TRBV11-2,TGTGCCAGCAGCTTAGACGGCGGGGAGGGCCAAGAGACCCAGTACTTC,CASSLDGGEGQETQYF
.,TRBJ2-5,.,TRBV5-1,TGCGCCAGCAGCTTGAACGGAATTGGAGAGACCCAGTACTTC,CASSLNGIGETQYF
.,TRBJ2-7,.,TRBV6-6,TGTGCCAGCAGTTACTCTATTGGAGGCGAGCAGTACTTC,CASSYSIGGEQYF
.,TRBJ2-3,.,TRBV5-6,TGTGCCAGCAGCTTGGCAGATACGCAGTATTTT,CASSLADTQYF
.,TRBJ1-4,.,TRBV16,TGTGCCAGCAGGGACAACACAGCAACTAATGAAAAACTGTTTTTT,CASRDNTATNEKLFF
.,TRBJ2-3,.,TRBV28,TGTGCCAGCAGTTTAGAAGCCGACTACCGAGATACGCAGTATTTT,CASSLEADYRDTQYF
.,TRBJ2-7,.,TRBV2,TGTGCCAGCAGTGTCCTTACGAGCTCCGAGCAGTACTTC,CASSVLTSSEQYF
.,TRBJ1-2,.,TRBV7-2,TGTGCCAGCAGCTTAAGATCATTCAGGTATGGCTACACCTTC,CASSLRSFRYGYTF
TRBD1,TRBJ2-4,.,TRBV2,TGTGCCAGCAGTGAATCGGACAGGGTTAACAAAAACATTCAGTACTTC,CASSESDRVNKNIQYF
.,TRBJ2-6,.,TRBV10-3,TGTGCCAGCGCGTTACAGCCCAGTTGGTCTGGGGCCAACGTCCTGACTTTC,CASALQPSWSGANVLTF
TRBD1,TRBJ1-2,.,TRBV28,TGTGCCAGCAGTTCAGGGGGCTATGGCTACACCTTC,CASSSGGYGYTF
.,TRBJ1-1,.,TRBV6-1,TGTGCCAGCAGTGAAAGGGGTCCACCACCCACTGAAGCTTTCTTT,CASSERGPPPTEAFF
.,TRBJ2-1,.,TRBV7-3,TGTGCCAGCAGCCCCTCGCTAGGGTCCGATGAGCAGTTCTTC,CASSPSLGSDEQFF
TRBD2,TRBJ2-1,.,TRBV6-1,TGTGCCAGCAGTGAGGGTGCGGGGGTTCCCTACAATGAGCAGTTCTTC,CASSEGAGVPYNEQFF
TRBD1,TRBJ1-4,.,TRBV7-9,TGTGCCAGCAGCTTCGGGGACAGTTCGGAAAAACTGTTTTTT,CASSFGDSSEKLFF
.,TRBJ2-1,.,TRBV28,TGTGCCAGCAGGGGATATCTCGATGAGCAGTTCTTC,CASRGYLDEQFF
.,TRBJ1-5,.,TRBV5-1,TGCGCCAGCAGCTTTGGCCCACATTCTATAGCTGGCAATCAGCCCCAGCATTTT,CASSFGPHSIAGNQPQHF
.,TRBJ2-1,.,TRBV7-6,TGTGCCAGCAGCTTAGGGAATCAGCACAATGAGCAGTTCTTC,CASSLGNQHNEQFF
TRBD2,TRBJ2-6,.,TRBV19,TGTGCCAGTAGCCCCCGGGGAGCGGGAGAAGATGGGGCCAACGTCCTGACTTTC,CASSPRGAGEDGANVLTF
TRBD2,TRBJ2-5,.,TRBV7-2,TGTGCCAGCAGCTTAGTAGGTAGCGGGAGGGCCAACGCGGAGACCCAGTACTTC,CASSLVGSGRANAETQYF
.,TRBJ2-5,once,TRBV19,TGTGCCAGTAGTACGGGTCCCTGGGAGACCCAGTACTTC,CASSTGPWETQYF
.,TRBJ2-7,.,TRBV5-1,TGCGCCAGCCGTAAGGGGTTGACAAACGAGCAGTACTTC,CASRKGLTNEQYF
.,TRBJ2-7,once,TRBV21-1,TGTGCCAGCAGCCCGGGACAGGGGGTTCCCTACGAGCAGTACTTC,CASSPGQGVPYEQYF
.,TRBJ1-5,.,TRBV21-1,TGTGCCAGCAGCAAAGCGCTCGAGGACAGGGTTAATCAGCCCCAGCATTTT,CASSKALEDRVNQPQHF
.,TRBJ2-7,.,TRBV5-1,TGCGCCAGCAGCACTACCGCCAATTTAGACCCCTACGAGCAGTACTTC,CASSTTANLDPYEQYF
.,TRBJ1-2,.,TRBV28,TGTGCCAGCATTTGGAGGGGACTTAACTATGGCTACACCTTC,CASIWRGLNYGYTF
.,TRBJ2-3,once,TRBV5-4,TGTGCCAGCAGCTTGGTGCCCGGGGCAGATACGCAGTATTTT,CASSLVPGADTQYF
.,TRBJ2-1,.,TRBV30,TGTGCCTGGAGCGGTAGCTCCTACAATGAGCAGTTCTTC,CAWSGSSYNEQFF
.,TRBJ2-3,.,TRBV19,TGTGCCAGTAGTGGGCCGATCGGCACAGATACGCAGTATTTT,CASSGPIGTDTQYF
TRBD1,TRBJ1-1,few,TRBV4-2,TGTGCCAGCAGCCCAGCGTGGGGACAGTACACTGAAGCTTTCTTT,CASSPAWGQYTEAFF
TRBD1,TRBJ2-1,.,TRBV4-2,TGTGCCAGCAGCCCCCATACCGGGACAGAGTACAATGAGCAGTTCTTC,CASSPHTGTEYNEQFF
.,TRBJ2-1,once,TRBV7-8,TGTGCCAGCAGCTTTCGTAGTCTCGATGAGCAGTTCTTC,CASSFRSLDEQFF
.,TRBJ1-2,.,TRBV6-1,TGTGCCAGCAGCCGACAGCTTAACTATGGCTACACCTTC,CASSRQLNYGYTF
TRBD1,TRBJ1-2,.,TRBV18,TGTGCCAGCTCACCCCGCAGGGGGTACCTCTATGGCTACACCTTC,CASSPRRGYLYGYTF
.,TRBJ2-3,few,TRBV2,TGTGCCAGCAGTGGACAGTTCACAGATACGCAGTATTTT,CASSGQFTDTQYF
.,TRBJ1-1,.,TRBV7-6,TGTGCCAGCAGCTTAAATGGGGGCAGGACTGAAGCTTTCTTT,CASSLNGGRTEAFF
.,TRBJ2-3,.,TRBV11-2,TGTGCCAGCAGCTCTTTCAACGGGCCGCAGTATTTT,CASSSFNGPQYF
.,TRBJ1-5,.,TRBV18,TGTGCCAGCTCAAACAGGGACAATCAGCCCCAGCATTTT,CASSNRDNQPQHF